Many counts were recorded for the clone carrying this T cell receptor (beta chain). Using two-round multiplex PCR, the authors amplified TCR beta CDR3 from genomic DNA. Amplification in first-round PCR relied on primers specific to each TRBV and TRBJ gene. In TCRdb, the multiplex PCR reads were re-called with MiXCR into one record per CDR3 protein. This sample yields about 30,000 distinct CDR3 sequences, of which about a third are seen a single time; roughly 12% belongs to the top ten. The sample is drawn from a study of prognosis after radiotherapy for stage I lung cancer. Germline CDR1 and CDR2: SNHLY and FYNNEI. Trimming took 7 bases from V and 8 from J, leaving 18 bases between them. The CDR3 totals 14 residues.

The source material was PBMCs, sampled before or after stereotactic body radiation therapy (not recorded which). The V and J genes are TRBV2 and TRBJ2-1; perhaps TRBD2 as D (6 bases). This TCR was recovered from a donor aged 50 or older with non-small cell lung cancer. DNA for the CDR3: TGTGCCAGCACCTACAGACTAGTTAGCTATGAGCAGTTCTTC. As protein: CASTYRLVSYEQFF.